This is a list of T cell receptor beta chains from one sample in a study of cytomegalovirus exposure and HLA in healthy donors. Data came from immunoSEQ multiplex PCR; TCRdb stores just in-frame clones and leaves some out. The table has roughly 280,000 clones, around 65% seen once. The sample comprised PBMCs. These receptors all come from a female donor in good health and CMV-seronegative. Each CDR3 is given with its conserved first and last residue. Each record gives: J gene, clone size, D gene, V gene, CDR3 protein, CDR3 DNA. D genes are given only for firm matches. Clone sizes are given selectively: once, few, many, or a class where the clone is expanded.

j_gene: TRBJ2-3
abundance: -
d_gene: TRBD1
v_gene: TRBV2
CDR3aa: CASSEAGGASNTQYF
CDR3nt: TGTGCCAGCAGTGAGGCAGGGGGCGCGTCGAATACGCAGTATTTT

j_gene: TRBJ2-7
abundance: -
d_gene: TRBD1
v_gene: TRBV6-5
CDR3aa: CASSRTGDHEQYF
CDR3nt: TGTGCCAGCAGTCGGACAGGGGACCACGAGCAGTACTTC

j_gene: TRBJ2-5
abundance: -
d_gene: TRBD2
v_gene: TRBV6-5
CDR3aa: CASSYSSGREQYF
CDR3nt: TGTGCCAGCAGTTACTCGTCAGGGCGGGAGCAGTACTTC

j_gene: TRBJ1-4
abundance: -
d_gene: -
v_gene: TRBV11-2
CDR3aa: CASSLEGGKGEKLFF
CDR3nt: TGTGCCAGCAGCTTAGAGGGGGGGAAAGGCGAAAAACTGTTTTTT

j_gene: TRBJ1-5
abundance: few
d_gene: TRBD1
v_gene: TRBV2
CDR3aa: CASSETGRWESNQPQHF
CDR3nt: TGTGCCAGCAGTGAGACAGGGAGGTGGGAAAGCAATCAGCCCCAGCATTTT

j_gene: TRBJ2-7
abundance: -
d_gene: -
v_gene: TRBV5-1
CDR3aa: CASSRTLSSYEQYF
CDR3nt: TGCGCCAGCAGTCGTACCCTCAGCTCCTACGAGCAGTACTTC

j_gene: TRBJ1-5
abundance: -
d_gene: TRBD1
v_gene: TRBV28
CDR3aa: CASKTPPGGSHQPQHF
CDR3nt: TGTGCCAGCAAAACCCCGCCAGGGGGGTCCCATCAGCCCCAGCATTTT

j_gene: TRBJ2-1
abundance: -
d_gene: -
v_gene: TRBV2
CDR3aa: CASSERAGNEQFF
CDR3nt: TGTGCCAGCAGCGAAAGGGCGGGCAATGAGCAGTTCTTC

j_gene: TRBJ1-1
abundance: -
d_gene: -
v_gene: TRBV10-1
CDR3aa: CASSDPRVTAEAFF
CDR3nt: TGCGCCAGCAGTGATCCTCGGGTGACGGCCGAAGCTTTCTTT

j_gene: TRBJ1-5
abundance: -
d_gene: -
v_gene: TRBV2
CDR3aa: CASRTYTGTHQPQHF
CDR3nt: TGTGCCAGTCGGACATATACAGGGACCCATCAGCCCCAGCATTTT

j_gene: TRBJ2-7
abundance: -
d_gene: -
v_gene: TRBV11-2
CDR3aa: CASSSGYEQYF
CDR3nt: TGTGCCAGCAGCTCCGGGTACGAGCAGTACTTC

j_gene: TRBJ2-1
abundance: few
d_gene: TRBD1
v_gene: TRBV7-9
CDR3aa: CASSQGQGAYNEQFF
CDR3nt: TGTGCCAGCAGCCAAGGACAGGGGGCCTACAATGAGCAGTTCTTC

j_gene: TRBJ1-6
abundance: once
d_gene: -
v_gene: TRBV14
CDR3aa: CASSQGQISPLHF
CDR3nt: TGTGCCAGCAGCCAAGGACAGATTTCACCCCTCCACTTT

j_gene: TRBJ2-1
abundance: -
d_gene: TRBD1
v_gene: TRBV10-3
CDR3aa: CASEGQGRDNEQFF
CDR3nt: TGTGCCAGCGAAGGACAGGGTAGGGACAATGAGCAGTTCTTC

j_gene: TRBJ2-1
abundance: -
d_gene: TRBD2
v_gene: TRBV10-3
CDR3aa: CAIQPTKAGGYNEQFF
CDR3nt: TGTGCCATTCAACCGACTAAAGCGGGAGGTTACAATGAGCAGTTCTTC

j_gene: TRBJ1-5
abundance: -
d_gene: -
v_gene: TRBV5-1
CDR3aa: CASSLEGAGQPQHF
CDR3nt: TGCGCCAGCAGCTTGGAAGGGGCAGGTCAGCCCCAGCATTTT

j_gene: TRBJ2-7
abundance: -
d_gene: TRBD2
v_gene: TRBV27
CDR3aa: CASKQRPTSGSTQNYEQYF
CDR3nt: TGTGCCAGCAAACAAAGGCCGACTAGCGGGAGTACCCAAAACTACGAGCAGTACTTC

j_gene: TRBJ2-4
abundance: -
d_gene: -
v_gene: TRBV6-5
CDR3aa: CASSYDSKNIQYF
CDR3nt: TGTGCCAGCAGTTACGACAGTAAAAACATTCAGTACTTC

j_gene: TRBJ2-5
abundance: -
d_gene: TRBD2
v_gene: TRBV11-3
CDR3aa: CASSLAAGVQETQYF
CDR3nt: TGTGCCAGCAGCTTAGCCGCGGGAGTTCAAGAGACCCAGTACTTC

j_gene: TRBJ2-7
abundance: once
d_gene: TRBD2
v_gene: TRBV18
CDR3aa: CASSRGLAGLSYEQYF
CDR3nt: TGTGCCAGCTCACGTGGGCTAGCGGGGCTCAGCTACGAGCAGTACTTC

j_gene: TRBJ2-1
abundance: -
d_gene: -
v_gene: TRBV23-1
CDR3aa: CAGIEGHRNNEQFF
CDR3nt: TGCGCCGGTATAGAGGGACATCGCAACAATGAGCAGTTCTTC

j_gene: TRBJ2-1
abundance: -
d_gene: TRBD1
v_gene: TRBV6-5
CDR3aa: CASRRGQGVNEQFF
CDR3nt: TGTGCCAGCAGGCGGGGACAGGGGGTAAATGAGCAGTTCTTC

j_gene: TRBJ2-7
abundance: few
d_gene: TRBD2
v_gene: TRBV11-3
CDR3aa: CASSLGLAGAAEQYF
CDR3nt: TGTGCCAGCAGCTTAGGACTAGCGGGAGCGGCTGAGCAGTACTTC

j_gene: TRBJ2-7
abundance: once
d_gene: -
v_gene: TRBV28
CDR3aa: CASKAGYEQYF
CDR3nt: TGTGCCAGCAAGGCAGGCTACGAGCAGTACTTC